This TCR beta chain was observed in a study of identical twins. Study-level findings and limits: Abundant cord blood beta clonotypes carried fewer insertions; memory repertoires showed none.

The donors were all healthy and Caucasian. TCRdb redid the calling of the 5' RACE reads with MiXCR, one entry per CDR3 protein. The repertoire has about 890,000 distinct CDR3 sequences, 9% to 15% of them found once; the top ten carry around 1.5%. V lost 6 bases to trimming and J lost 4 bases, with 11 bases between them. The CDR3 spans 13 residues. CDR1 and CDR2 (germline): MNHEY, SMNVEV (reference sequence). The table lists this clonotype with a few counts. Its antigen remains unidentified. These same data were also listed under a study on yellow fever vaccine responses in identical twins.

The sample comprised PBMCs. The clonotype was recovered from a woman younger than 35 in good health. The chain combines TRBV27 with TRBJ2-3; D may be TRBD1 (6 bases). CDR3 residues: CASRPTGSDTQYF. CDR3 bases: TGTGCCAGCAGACCGACAGGATCAGATACGCAGTATTTT.